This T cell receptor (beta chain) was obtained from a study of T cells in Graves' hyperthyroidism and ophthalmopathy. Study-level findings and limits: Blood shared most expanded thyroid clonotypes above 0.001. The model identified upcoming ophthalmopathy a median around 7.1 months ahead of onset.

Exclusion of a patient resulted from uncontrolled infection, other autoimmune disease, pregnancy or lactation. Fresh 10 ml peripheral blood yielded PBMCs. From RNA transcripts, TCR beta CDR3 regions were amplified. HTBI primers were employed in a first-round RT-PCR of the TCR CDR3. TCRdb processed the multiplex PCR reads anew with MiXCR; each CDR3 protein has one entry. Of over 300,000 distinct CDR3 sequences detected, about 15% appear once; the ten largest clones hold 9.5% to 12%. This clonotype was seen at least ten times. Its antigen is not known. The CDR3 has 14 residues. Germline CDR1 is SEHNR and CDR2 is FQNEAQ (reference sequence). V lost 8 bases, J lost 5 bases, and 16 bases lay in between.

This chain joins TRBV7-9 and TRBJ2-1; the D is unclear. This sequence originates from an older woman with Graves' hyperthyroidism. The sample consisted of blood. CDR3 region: CASQLYGRDNEQFF. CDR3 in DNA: TGTGCCAGCCAACTATATGGACGGGACAATGAGCAGTTCTTC.